This T cell receptor beta chain was recovered during a study of blood T cells in healthy people across ages. The study's findings and limits: TCR beta diversity tracked closely with naive T cell percentage.

This clonotype was counted ten times or more. Its specificity is unknown. The authors ran a second PCR of roughly 6 to 12 cycles using a sample-barcoded 5' primer and a J-beta primer mix. TCRdb reanalysed the 5' RACE reads using MiXCR and keeps one entry per CDR3 protein. The sample lists 1 million to 1.2 million distinct CDR3 sequences, more than 30% seen once, with 10% to 15% in the top ten. Every sample had a minimum of 6.5 million PBMCs isolated. CDR1 SQVTM and CDR2 ANQGSEA come from the germline V gene. The germline V and J ends were trimmed by 6 bases and 9 bases, with 14 bases remaining between them. There are 11 residues in the CDR3.

Sequencing was performed on blood. This clonotype originated in a man aged 18 to 35 in good health. The gene calls are TRBV29-1 and TRBJ2-5; no definite D call. CDR3 amino acids: CSVGKISAQYF. CDR3 nucleotides: TGCAGCGTCGGTAAAATATCGGCCCAGTACTTC. The variable domain in full, completed from reference TRBV29-1 and TRBJ2-5, reads SAVISQKPSRDICQRGTSLTIQCQVDSQVTMMFWYRQQPGQSLTLIATANQGSEATYESGFVIDKFPISRPNLTFSTLTVSNMSPEDSSIYLCSVGKISAQYFGPGTRLLVL.